This T cell receptor (beta chain) was found in a study of blood T cell repertoires in COVID-19. Study context: The United States, Italy and Spain provided the acute and convalescent COVID-19 samples.

This clone was observed a single time. The CDR3 covers 13 residues. Germline V gives CDR1 GTSNPN, CDR2 SVGIG (reference sequence). The ends were cut back, 0 bases at V and 4 bases at J, with 7 bases in the middle. Method: immunoSEQ multiplex PCR; TCRdb's copy keeps in-frame clones and lacks some. The repertoire consists of approximately 190,000 clones, with less than 90% occurring once and the leading ten covering under 2.5%. Sequences were obtained from peripheral blood. The V gene is TRBV30, the J gene TRBJ1-3; D call uncertain. The origin of this receptor is a man aged 65 to 79 with active or convalescent COVID-19. The CDR3, as DNA: TGTGCCTGGAGTGTGGGCAGCGGAAACACCATATATTTT. This translates into CAWSVGSGNTIYF.